The text below deals with one T cell receptor beta chain. Its recognized antigen is unknown. No much larger clonotype is one base removed from it; base qualities were not supplied. The donors were healthy, HIV-negative adults with no recently reported acute infections or vaccinations. Only Caucasian adults living in Nashville, Tennessee, USA were represented among the donors. CD4+ T cells were enriched through magnetic negative selection, after which naive cells were positively selected on CD45RA and the remaining negative fraction served as the memory subset. After blood collection by leukapheresis, PBMCs were isolated using Ficoll-Histopaque density gradient centrifugation and then cryopreserved in the vapor phase of liquid nitrogen. Purity and quantity of every magnetically sorted T cell population were checked by analytical flow cytometry. Genomic DNA was isolated from every sorted fraction and measured by UV absorbance on a Nanodrop 2000c.

The sample comes from a study of shared clonotypes between healthy human individuals (dated by TCRdb to the early 2020s). Looking at the study overall: Two women and three men aged 18 to 49 years were included in the cohort. Per donor, three plates each were used for CD4 naive and CD4 memory, two for CD8 naive, and one for CD8 memory. Blood TCR repertoires of five healthy adults were deeply sequenced to estimate repertoire size and the extent of clonotype sharing between individuals. Libraries were prepared and TCR repertoires were sequenced by different laboratories using diverse techniques, in order to increase sequencing depth and limit assay-specific biases. Each donor's leukapheresis produced roughly between roughly 0.9 and 8.9 billion PBMCs.

Using the deep immunoSEQ assay, multiplex PCR amplified TCR CDR3 regions from genomic DNA. Genomic DNA extracted from each cell subset was distributed evenly over all wells of several immunoSEQ 96-well plates, and each plate served as one replicate. For sorted subsets, about 200 ng genomic DNA, equal to tens of thousands of T cell genomes, was loaded into each replicate PCR. Purified libraries were measured with a Qubit 3.0 fluorometer, size-checked on a Bioanalyzer 2100, and measured again with the KAPA Library Quantification kit. Every immunoSEQ 96-well plate was sequenced on a dedicated single-read 150-cycle Illumina NextSeq 550 flow cell. As for the original processing: The immunoSEQ output contained only junctional sequences without quality scores, so filtering could not match that applied to full-length reads. Sequences were annotated with PyIR, a Python wrapper for IgBLAST v1.9, using IMGT germline references to assign V/J genes and CDR3. Reads were filtered out if the reads had weak V/J assignments (E-value above 1e-6), no CDR3, stop codons, out-of-frame junctions, or ambiguous translated residues. A V3J clonotype was defined by an identical inferred V gene, J gene, and CDR3 amino acid sequence. To compute the percentage overlap between repertoires, the number of shared unique clonotypes was divided by the size of the smaller repertoire. RTK rarefaction, the Chao1 estimator, and Recon v2.1 estimates of unobserved clonotypes were used to assess repertoire richness. Generation probabilities were computed with OLGA for all TCRbeta clonotypes obtained by the gDNA method from four donors. As stored in TCRdb, this immuneACCESS dataset retains in-frame rearrangements with V and J assigned. A fraction of the clones does not appear; measured against another copy, unresolved V genes explain less than half of the discrepancy, and the remainder lacks a known reason. For V, J and clone size, that table is used; D and trimming come from the DNA. A total of about 2 million clones appear in this sample, over 85% of them only once. Roughly 0.13% of the sample rests with the top ten.

General study outcomes and caveats: Even with the large sequencing depth, rarefaction of the sorted-subset datasets indicated that sequencing was incomplete. Sampling was restricted to blood, and TCR repertoires in tissues likely differ from the TCR repertoires found in blood. Pairwise subsampling led to the expectation that sequencing depth would affect the degree of clonotype sharing among donors. Compared with non-shared clonotypes, the clonotypes found in all four sorted-subset donors had higher generation probabilities. Because the study included a small number of donors, the genetic and exposure-history diversity represented was limited. Naive subsets generally had larger estimated clonotype richness than memory subsets did. Sharing across a few donors was observed for around 5% of naive CD4, over 3% of naive CD8, 2% to 2.5% of memory CD4, and over 0.3% of memory CD8 clonotypes.

Sequencing used naive CD4+ T cells sorted from blood. The cell subset or site tag for this specimen amounts to: CD45RA+ positively selected. The source of this sequence is a man between 18 and 35 years old in good health.

This receptor has the CDR3 CASSNSNTGELFF. The DNA sequence is given as TGTGCCAGCTCAAATTCGAACACCGGGGAGCTGTTTTTT. Rearrangement joined TRBV18 to TRBJ2-2; the D segment cannot be called with confidence. Measured from the cysteine to the phenylalanine, the CDR3 is 13 residues long. Only CDR3 DNA remains: 39 bases, in frame from the first base. The trim is 5 bases for V and 0 bases for J, with a gap of 4 bases between the germline ends. CDR1 and CDR2, per the germline V gene, are KGHSH and LQKENI. Reference TRBV18 and TRBJ2-2 genes cover what lies past the CDR3, so the full variable domain is NAGVMQNPRHLVRRRGQEARLRCSPMKGHSHVYWYRQLPEEGLKFMVYLQKENIIDESGMPKERFSAEFPKEGPSILRIQQVVRGDSAAYFCASSNSNTGELFFGEGSRLTVL.